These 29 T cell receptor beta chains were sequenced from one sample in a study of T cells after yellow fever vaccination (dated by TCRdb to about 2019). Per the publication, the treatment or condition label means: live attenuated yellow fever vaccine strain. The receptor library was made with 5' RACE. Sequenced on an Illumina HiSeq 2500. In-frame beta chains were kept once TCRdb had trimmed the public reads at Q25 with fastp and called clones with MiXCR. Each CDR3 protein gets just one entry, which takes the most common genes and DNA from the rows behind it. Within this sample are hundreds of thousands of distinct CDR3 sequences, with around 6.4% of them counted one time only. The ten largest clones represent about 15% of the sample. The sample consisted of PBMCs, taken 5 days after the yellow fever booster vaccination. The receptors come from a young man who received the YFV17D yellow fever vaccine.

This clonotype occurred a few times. The DNA for the CDR3 is TGTGCCAGCAGTCCGACGAGCCAGCGGTCTTCCACAGATACGCAGTATTTT. Residues: CASSPTSQRSSTDTQYF. The rearrangement uses TRBV12-3 or TRBV12-4 and TRBJ2-3, with D maybe TRBD2 (5 bases). The V end lost 5 bases, the J end lost 2 bases, and 20 bases lay between the germline ends. The CDR3 is 17 amino acids.

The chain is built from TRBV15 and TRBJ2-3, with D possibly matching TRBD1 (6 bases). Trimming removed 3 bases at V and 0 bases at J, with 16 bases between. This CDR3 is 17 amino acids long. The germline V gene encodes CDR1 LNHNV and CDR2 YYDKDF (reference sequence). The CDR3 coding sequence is TGTGCCACCAGCAGCCCCGGAAGGGGGTCGAGCACAGATACGCAGTATTTT. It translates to CATSSPGRGSSTDTQYF. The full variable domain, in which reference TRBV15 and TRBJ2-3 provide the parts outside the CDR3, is DAMVIQNPRYQVTQFGKPVTLSCSQTLNHNVMYWYQQKSSQAPKLLFHYYDKDFNNEADTPDNFQSRRPNTSFCFLDIRSPGLGDTAMYLCATSSPGRGSSTDTQYFGPGTRLTVL.

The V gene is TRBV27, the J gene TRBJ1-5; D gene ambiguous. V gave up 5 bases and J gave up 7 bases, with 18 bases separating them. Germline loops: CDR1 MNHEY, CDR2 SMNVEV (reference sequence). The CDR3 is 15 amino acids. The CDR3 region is CASSPRFRSVQPQHF. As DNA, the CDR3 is TGTGCCAGCAGTCCCCGGTTTCGTTCGGTACAGCCCCAGCATTTT.

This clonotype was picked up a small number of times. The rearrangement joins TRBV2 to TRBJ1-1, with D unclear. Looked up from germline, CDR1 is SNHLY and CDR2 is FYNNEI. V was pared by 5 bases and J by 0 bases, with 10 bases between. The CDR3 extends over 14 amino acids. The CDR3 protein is CASSKGNMNTEAFF. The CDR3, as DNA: TGTGCCAGCAGTAAGGGAAACATGAACACTGAAGCTTTCTTT.

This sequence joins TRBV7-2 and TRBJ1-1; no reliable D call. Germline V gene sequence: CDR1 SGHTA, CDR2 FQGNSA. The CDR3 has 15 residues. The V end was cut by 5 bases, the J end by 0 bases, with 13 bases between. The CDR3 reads CASSPNAMMNTEAFF. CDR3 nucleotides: TGTGCCAGCAGCCCAAACGCGATGATGAACACTGAAGCTTTCTTT. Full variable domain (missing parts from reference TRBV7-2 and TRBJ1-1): GAGVSQSPSNKVTEKGKDVELRCDPISGHTALYWYRQSLGQGLEFLIYFQGNSAPDKSGLPSDRFSAERTGGSVSTLTIQRTQQEDSAVYLCASSPNAMMNTEAFFGQGTRLTVV.

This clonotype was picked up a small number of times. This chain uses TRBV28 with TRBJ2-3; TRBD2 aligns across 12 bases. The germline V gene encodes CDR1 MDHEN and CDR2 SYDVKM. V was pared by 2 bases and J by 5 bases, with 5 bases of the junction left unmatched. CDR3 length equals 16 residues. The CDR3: CASSLSPSGRGDTQYF. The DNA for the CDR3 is TGTGCCAGCAGTTTAAGTCCTAGCGGGAGGGGAGATACGCAGTATTTT.

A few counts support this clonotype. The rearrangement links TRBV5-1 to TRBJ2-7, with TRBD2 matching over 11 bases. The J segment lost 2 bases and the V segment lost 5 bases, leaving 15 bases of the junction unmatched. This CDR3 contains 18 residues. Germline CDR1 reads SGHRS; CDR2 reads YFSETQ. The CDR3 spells CASRHRVASGRMTYEQYF. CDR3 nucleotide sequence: TGCGCCAGCAGGCACAGGGTAGCTAGCGGGAGGATGACCTACGAGCAGTACTTC.

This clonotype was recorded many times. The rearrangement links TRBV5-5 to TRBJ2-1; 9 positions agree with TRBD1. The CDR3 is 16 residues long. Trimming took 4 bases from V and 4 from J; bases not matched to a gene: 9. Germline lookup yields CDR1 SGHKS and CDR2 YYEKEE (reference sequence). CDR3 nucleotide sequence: TGTGCCAGCAGCGGCAGGTTAGGACAGGGGTACAATGAGCAGTTCTTC. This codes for CASSGRLGQGYNEQFF.

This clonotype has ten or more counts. Here the CDR3 reads CASRLSTGGPDEQYF. The CDR3 DNA is TGCGCCAGCAGGTTATCAACAGGGGGCCCCGACGAGCAGTACTTC. This chain uses TRBV4-3 with TRBJ2-7; 9 bases match TRBD1. Trimming took 6 bases from V and 5 from J; bases not matched to a gene: 11. Germline assignment: CDR1 LGHNA and CDR2 YSLEER. The CDR3 runs to 15 residues.

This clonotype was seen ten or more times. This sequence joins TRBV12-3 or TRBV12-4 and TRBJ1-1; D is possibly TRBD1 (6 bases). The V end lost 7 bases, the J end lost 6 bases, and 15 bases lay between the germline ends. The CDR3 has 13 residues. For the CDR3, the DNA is TGTGCCAGCACCCTAATGGGGGGCGCTGAAGCTTTCTTT. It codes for CASTLMGGAEAFF.

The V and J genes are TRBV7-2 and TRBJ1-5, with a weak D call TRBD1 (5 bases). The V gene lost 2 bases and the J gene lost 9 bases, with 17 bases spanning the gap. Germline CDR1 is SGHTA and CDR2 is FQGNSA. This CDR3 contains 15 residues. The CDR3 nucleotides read TGTGCCAGCAGCTTAACCTGGGACTCTGTGGGGCCCCAGCATTTT. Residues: CASSLTWDSVGPQHF.

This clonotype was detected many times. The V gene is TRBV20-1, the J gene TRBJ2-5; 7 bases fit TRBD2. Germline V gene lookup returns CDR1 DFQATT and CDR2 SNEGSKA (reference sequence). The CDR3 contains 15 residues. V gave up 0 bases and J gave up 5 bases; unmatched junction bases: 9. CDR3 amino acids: CSARDLGGSDETQYF. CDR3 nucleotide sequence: TGCAGTGCTAGAGATTTGGGCGGGAGTGACGAGACCCAGTACTTC.

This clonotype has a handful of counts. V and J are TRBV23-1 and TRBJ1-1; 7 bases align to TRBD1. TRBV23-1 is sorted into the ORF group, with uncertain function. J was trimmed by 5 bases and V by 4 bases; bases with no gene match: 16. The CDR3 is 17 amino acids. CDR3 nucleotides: TGCGCCAGCAGTCGACCTTACTGCGGACAGGTCGGGACTGAAGCTTTCTTT. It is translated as CASSRPYCGQVGTEAFF.

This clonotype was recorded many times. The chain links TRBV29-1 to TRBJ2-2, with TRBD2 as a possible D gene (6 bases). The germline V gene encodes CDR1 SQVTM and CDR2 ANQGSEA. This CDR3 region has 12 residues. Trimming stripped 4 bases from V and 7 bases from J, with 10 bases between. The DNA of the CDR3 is TGCAGCGTTGGGGGAGCGGGCGGGGAGCTGTTTTTT. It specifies CSVGGAGGELFF.

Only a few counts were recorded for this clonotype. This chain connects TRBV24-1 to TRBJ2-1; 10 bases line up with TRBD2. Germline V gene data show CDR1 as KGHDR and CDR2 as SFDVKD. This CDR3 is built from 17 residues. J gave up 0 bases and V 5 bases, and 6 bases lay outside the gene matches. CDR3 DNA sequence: TGTGCCACCAGTGTTTCTAGCGGGAGCGTCTCCTACAATGAGCAGTTCTTC. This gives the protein CATSVSSGSVSYNEQFF.

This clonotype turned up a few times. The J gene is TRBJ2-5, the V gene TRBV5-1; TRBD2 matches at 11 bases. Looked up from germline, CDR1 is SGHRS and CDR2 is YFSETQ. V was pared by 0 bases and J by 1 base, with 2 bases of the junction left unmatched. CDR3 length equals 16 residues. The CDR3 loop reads CASSLETSGIQETQYF. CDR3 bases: TGCGCCAGCAGCTTGGAGACTAGCGGGATCCAAGAGACCCAGTACTTC.

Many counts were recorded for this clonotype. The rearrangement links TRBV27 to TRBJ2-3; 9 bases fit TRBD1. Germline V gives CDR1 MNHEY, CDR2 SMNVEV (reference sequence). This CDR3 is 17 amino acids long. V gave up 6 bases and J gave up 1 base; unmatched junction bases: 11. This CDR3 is CASSRTGGTSGTDTQYF. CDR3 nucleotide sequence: TGTGCCAGCAGCCGAACAGGGGGCACTTCTGGCACAGATACGCAGTATTTT.

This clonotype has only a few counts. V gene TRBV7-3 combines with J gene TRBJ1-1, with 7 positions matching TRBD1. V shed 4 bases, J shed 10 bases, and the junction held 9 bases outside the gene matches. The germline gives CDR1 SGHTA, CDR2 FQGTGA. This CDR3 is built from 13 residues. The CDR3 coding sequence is TGTGCCAGCAGCTCCTCAGGGGGGAAAGCAGCTTTCTTT. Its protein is CASSSSGGKAAFF.

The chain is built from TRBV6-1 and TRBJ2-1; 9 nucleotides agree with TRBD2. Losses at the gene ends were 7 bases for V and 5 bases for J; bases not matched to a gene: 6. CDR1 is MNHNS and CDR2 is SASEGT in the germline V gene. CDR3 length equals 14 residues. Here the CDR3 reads CASTATSGHNEQFF. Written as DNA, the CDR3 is TGTGCCAGCACCGCGACTAGCGGCCACAATGAGCAGTTCTTC.

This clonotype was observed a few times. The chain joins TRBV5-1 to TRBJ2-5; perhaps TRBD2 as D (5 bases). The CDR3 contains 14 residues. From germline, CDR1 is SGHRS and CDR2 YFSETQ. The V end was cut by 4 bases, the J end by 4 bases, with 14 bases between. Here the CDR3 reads CASSISGERETQYF. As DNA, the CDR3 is TGCGCCAGCAGCATATCCGGGGAAAGAGAGACCCAGTACTTC. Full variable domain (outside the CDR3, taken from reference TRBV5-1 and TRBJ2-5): KAGVTQTPRYLIKTRGQQVTLSCSPISGHRSVSWYQQTPGQGLQFLFEYFSETQRNKGNFPGRFSGRQFSNSRSEMNVSTLELGDSALYLCASSISGERETQYFGPGTRLLVL.

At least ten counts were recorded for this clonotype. This chain's CDR3 is CSAFQGVQETQYF. The CDR3, as DNA: TGCAGCGCCTTTCAGGGGGTCCAAGAGACCCAGTACTTC. The gene calls are TRBV29-1 and TRBJ2-5; 7 positions match TRBD1. CDR3 size: 13 residues. Germline trimming cut 7 bases from V and 1 base from J; bases unmatched to any gene: 6. Germline V gene data show CDR1 as SQVTM and CDR2 as ANQGSEA.

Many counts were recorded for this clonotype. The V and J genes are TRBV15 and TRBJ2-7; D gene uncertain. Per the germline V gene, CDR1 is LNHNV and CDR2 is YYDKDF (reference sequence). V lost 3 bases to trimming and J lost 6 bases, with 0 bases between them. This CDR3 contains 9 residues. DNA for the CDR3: TGTGCCACCAGCAGCGAGCAGTACTTC. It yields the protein CATSSEQYF.

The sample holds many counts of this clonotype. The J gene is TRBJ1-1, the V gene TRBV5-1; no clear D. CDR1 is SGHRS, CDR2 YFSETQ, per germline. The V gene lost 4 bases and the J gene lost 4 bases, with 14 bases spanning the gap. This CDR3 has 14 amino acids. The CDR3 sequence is CASSPRGQRTEAFF. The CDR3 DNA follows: TGCGCCAGCAGCCCCCGGGGTCAGCGCACTGAAGCTTTCTTT.

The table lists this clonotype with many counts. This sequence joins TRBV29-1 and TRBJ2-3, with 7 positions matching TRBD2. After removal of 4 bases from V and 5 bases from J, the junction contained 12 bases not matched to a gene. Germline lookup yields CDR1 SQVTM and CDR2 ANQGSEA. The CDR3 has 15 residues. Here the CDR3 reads CSVAGTGGSIDTQYF. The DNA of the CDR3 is TGCAGCGTTGCGGGTACTGGCGGGAGTATAGATACGCAGTATTTT.

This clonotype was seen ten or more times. The CDR3 reads CASIKDRGAGNTEAFF. Here the CDR3 DNA reads TGCGCCAGCATCAAGGACAGGGGGGCTGGGAACACTGAAGCTTTCTTT. J is TRBJ1-1 and V is TRBV10-1, with 10 bases fitting TRBD1. The V gene's germline CDR1 is WNHNN and CDR2 SYGVQD (reference sequence). The J segment lost 1 base and the V segment lost 7 bases, leaving 9 bases of the junction unmatched. This CDR3 is 16 amino acids long.

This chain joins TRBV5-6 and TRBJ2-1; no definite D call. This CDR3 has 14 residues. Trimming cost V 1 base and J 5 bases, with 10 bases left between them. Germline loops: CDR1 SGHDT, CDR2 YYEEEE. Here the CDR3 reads CASSLRPDNNEQFF. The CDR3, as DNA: TGTGCCAGCAGCTTGCGGCCGGATAACAATGAGCAGTTCTTC.

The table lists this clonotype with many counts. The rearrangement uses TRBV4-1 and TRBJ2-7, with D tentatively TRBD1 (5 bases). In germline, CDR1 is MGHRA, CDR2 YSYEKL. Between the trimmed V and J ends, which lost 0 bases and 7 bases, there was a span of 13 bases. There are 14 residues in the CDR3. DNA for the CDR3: TGCGCCAGCAGCCAAGATAGGGGTGCCTTGGAGCAGTACTTC. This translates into CASSQDRGALEQYF.

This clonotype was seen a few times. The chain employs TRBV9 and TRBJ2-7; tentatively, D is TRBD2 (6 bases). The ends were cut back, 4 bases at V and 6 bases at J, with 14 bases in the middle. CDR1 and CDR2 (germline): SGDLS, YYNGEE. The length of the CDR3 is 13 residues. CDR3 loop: CASSHVDGGEQYF. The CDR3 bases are TGTGCCAGCAGCCATGTAGACGGGGGCGAGCAGTACTTC.

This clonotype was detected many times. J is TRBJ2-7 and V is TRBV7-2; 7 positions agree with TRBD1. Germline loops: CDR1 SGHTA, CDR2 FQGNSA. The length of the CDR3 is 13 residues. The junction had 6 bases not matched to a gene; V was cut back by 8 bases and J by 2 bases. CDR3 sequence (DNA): TGTGCCAGCGGTCCGGGACAGACCTACGAGCAGTACTTC. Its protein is CASGPGQTYEQYF.